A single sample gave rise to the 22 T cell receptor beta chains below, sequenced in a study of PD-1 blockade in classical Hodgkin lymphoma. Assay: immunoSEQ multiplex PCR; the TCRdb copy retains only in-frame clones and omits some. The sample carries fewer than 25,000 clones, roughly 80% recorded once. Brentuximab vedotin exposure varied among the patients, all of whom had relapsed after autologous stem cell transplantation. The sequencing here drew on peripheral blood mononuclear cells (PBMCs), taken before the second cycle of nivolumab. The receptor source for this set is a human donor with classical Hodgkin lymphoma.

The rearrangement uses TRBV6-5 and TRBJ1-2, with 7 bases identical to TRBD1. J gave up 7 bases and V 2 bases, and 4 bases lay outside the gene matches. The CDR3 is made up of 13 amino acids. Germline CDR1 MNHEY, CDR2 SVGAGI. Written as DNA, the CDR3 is TGTGCCAGCAGTTACGAGGGGGCCACTGGCTACACCTTC. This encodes CASSYEGATGYTF.

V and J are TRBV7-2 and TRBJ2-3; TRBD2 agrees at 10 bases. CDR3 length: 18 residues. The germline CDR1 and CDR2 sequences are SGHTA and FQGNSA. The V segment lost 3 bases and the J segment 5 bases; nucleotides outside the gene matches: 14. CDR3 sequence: CASSFGRRIAGGGDTQYF. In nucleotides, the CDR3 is TGTGCCAGCAGCTTCGGGCGTCGTATAGCGGGGGGCGGAGATACGCAGTATTTT.

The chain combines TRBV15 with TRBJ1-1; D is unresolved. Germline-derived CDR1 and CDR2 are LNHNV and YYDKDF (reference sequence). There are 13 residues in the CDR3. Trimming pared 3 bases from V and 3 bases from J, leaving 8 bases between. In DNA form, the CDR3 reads TGTGCCACCAGCAGGGAAAGGGACACTGAAGCTTTCTTT. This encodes CATSRERDTEAFF.

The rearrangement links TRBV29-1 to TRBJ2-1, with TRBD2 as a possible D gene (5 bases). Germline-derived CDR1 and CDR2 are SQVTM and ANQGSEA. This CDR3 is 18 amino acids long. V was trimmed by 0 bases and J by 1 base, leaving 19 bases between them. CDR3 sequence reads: CSVEDHGGRLGSYNEQFF. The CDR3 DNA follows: TGCAGCGTTGAAGATCACGGCGGGCGACTCGGGTCCTACAATGAGCAGTTCTTC.

For the CDR3, the DNA is TGTGCCAGCAGCTTGTCCGGCACGGGAGATACGCAGTATTTT. This encodes CASSLSGTGDTQYF. The J gene is TRBJ2-3, the V gene TRBV5-6; no reliable D call. Germline V gives CDR1 SGHDT, CDR2 YYEEEE. This CDR3 spans 14 amino acids. V was trimmed by 1 base and J by 5 bases, leaving 11 bases between them.

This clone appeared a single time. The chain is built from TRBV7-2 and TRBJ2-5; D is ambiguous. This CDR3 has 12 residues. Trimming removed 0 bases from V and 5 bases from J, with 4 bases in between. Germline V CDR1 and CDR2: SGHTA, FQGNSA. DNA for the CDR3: TGTGCCAGCAGCTTAGCGGGTGAGACCCAGTACTTC. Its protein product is CASSLAGETQYF.

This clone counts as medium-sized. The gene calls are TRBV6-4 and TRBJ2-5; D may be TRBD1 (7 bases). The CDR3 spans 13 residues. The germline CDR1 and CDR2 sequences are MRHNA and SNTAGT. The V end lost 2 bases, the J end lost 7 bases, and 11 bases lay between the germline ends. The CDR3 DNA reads TGTGCCAGCAGTGACGGTCAGGGGGGGACCCAGTACTTC. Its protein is CASSDGQGGTQYF.

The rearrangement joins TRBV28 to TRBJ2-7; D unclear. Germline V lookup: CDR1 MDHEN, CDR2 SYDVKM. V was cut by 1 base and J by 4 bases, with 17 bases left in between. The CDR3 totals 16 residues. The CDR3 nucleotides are TGTGCCAGCAGTTTATTATATCCCAATACCAAATACGAGCAGTACTTC. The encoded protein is CASSLLYPNTKYEQYF.

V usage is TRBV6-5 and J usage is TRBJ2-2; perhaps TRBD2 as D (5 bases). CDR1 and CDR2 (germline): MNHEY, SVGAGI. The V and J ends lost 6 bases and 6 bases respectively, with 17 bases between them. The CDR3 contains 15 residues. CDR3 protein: CASRTRRERAGELFF. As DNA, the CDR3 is TGTGCCAGCAGAACCCGGCGTGAGAGGGCCGGGGAGCTGTTTTTT.

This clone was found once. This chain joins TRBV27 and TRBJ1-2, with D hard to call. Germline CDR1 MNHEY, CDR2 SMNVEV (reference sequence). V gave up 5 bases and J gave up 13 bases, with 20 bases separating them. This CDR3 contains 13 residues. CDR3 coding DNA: TGTGCCAGCAGTCTAAACGGCCTAAACAGAGTCACCTTC. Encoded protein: CASSLNGLNRVTF.

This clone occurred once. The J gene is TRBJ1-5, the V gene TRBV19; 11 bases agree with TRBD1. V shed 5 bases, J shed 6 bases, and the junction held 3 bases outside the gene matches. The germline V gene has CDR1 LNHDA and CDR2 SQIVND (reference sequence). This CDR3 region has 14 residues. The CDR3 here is CASSGGTGGQPQHF. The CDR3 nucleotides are TGTGCCAGTAGTGGGGGGACAGGGGGTCAGCCCCAGCATTTT. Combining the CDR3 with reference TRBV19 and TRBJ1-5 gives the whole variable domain DGGITQSPKYLFRKEGQNVTLSCEQNLNHDAMYWYRQDPGQGLRLIYYSQIVNDFQKGDIAEGYSVSREKKESFPLTVTSAQKNPTAFYLCASSGGTGGQPQHFGDGTRLSIL.

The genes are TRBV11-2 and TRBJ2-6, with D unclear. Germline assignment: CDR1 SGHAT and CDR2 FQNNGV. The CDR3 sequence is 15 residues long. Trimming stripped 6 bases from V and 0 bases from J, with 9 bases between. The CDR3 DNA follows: TGTGCCAGCAGTTTCGGGTCCTCTGGGGCCAACGTCCTGACTTTC. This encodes CASSFGSSGANVLTF.

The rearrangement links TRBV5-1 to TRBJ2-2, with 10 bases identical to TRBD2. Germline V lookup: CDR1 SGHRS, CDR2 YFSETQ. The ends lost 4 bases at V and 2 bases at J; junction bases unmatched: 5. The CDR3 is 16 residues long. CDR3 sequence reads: CASSHLAGDNTGELFF. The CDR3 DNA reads TGCGCCAGCAGCCATCTAGCGGGGGATAACACCGGGGAGCTGTTTTTT.

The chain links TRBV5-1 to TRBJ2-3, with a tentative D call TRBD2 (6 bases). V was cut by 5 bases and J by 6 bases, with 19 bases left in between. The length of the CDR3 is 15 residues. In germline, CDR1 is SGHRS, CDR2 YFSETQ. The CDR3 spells CASRRGVLPVDTQYF. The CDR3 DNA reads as TGCGCCAGCAGGCGGGGCGTCCTACCCGTGGATACGCAGTATTTT.

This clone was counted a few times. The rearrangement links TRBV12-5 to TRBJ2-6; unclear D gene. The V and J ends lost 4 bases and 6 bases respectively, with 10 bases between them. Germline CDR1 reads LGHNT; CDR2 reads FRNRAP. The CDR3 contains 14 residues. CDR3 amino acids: CASGSGNVANVLTF. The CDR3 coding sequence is TGTGCTAGTGGTTCCGGCAACGTGGCCAACGTCCTGACTTTC.

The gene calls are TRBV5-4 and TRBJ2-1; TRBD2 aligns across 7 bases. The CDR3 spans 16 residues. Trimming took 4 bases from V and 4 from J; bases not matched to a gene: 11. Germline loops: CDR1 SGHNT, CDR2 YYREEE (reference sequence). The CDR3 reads CASSLKAGISYNEQFF. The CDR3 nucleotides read TGTGCCAGCAGCCTCAAAGCGGGGATAAGTTACAATGAGCAGTTCTTC. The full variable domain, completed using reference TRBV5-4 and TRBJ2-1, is ETGVTQSPTHLIKTRGQQVTLRCSSQSGHNTVSWYQQALGQGPQFIFQYYREEENGRGNFPPRFSGLQFPNYSSELNVNALELDDSALYLCASSLKAGISYNEQFFGPGTRLTVL.

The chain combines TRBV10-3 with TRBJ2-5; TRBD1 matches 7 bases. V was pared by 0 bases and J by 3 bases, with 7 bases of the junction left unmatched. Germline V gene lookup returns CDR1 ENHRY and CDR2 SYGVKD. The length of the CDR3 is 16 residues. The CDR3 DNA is TGTGCCATCAGTGAGTCGATACAGGGGATCGAAGAGACCCAGTACTTC. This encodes CAISESIQGIEETQYF.

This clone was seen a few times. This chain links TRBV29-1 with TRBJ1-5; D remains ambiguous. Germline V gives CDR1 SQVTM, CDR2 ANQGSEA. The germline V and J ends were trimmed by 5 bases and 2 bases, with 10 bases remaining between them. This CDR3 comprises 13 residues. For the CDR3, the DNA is TGCAGCGTTCGTACAGTAGGCAATCAGCCCCAGCATTTT. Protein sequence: CSVRTVGNQPQHF.

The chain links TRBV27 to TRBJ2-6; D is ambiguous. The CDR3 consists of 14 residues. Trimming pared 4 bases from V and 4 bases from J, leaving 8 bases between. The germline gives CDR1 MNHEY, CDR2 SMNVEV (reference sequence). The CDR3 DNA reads TGTGCCAGCAGTTCGGCCTCCGGGGCCAACGTCCTGACTTTC. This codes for CASSSASGANVLTF.

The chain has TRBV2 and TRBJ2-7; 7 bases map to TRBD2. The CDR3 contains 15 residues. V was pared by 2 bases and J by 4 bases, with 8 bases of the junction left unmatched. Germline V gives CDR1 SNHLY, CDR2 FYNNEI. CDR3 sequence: CASSESAGVGYEQYF. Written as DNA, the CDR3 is TGTGCCAGCAGTGAATCCGCGGGAGTTGGGTACGAGCAGTACTTC. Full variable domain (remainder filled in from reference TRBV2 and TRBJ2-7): EPEVTQTPSHQVTQMGQEVILRCVPISNHLYFYWYRQILGQKVEFLVSFYNNEISEKSEIFDDQFSVERPDGSNFTLKIRSTKLEDSAMYFCASSESAGVGYEQYFGPGTRLTVT.

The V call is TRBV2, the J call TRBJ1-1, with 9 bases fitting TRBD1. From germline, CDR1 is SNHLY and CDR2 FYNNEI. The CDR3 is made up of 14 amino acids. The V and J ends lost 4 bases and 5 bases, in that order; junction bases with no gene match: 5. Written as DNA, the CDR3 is TGTGCCAGCAGTGCGGGGACAGGGAGAACTGAAGCTTTCTTT. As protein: CASSAGTGRTEAFF.

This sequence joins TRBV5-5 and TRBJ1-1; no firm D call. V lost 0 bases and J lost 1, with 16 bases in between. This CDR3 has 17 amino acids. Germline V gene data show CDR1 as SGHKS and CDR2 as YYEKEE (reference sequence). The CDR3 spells CASSLVRSVQRNTEAFF. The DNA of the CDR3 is TGTGCCAGCAGCTTGGTTCGTAGTGTACAACGGAACACTGAAGCTTTCTTT.